This T cell receptor beta chain was recorded in a study of shared clonotypes between healthy human individuals. Some clones are missing from TCRdb's copy, which holds only in-frame ones; the method was immunoSEQ multiplex PCR. Of about 980,000 clones in the sample, over 60% were seen once. CDR1 and CDR2 (germline): SNHLY, FYNNEI. CDR3 length: 14 amino acids. The V segment lost 6 bases and the J segment 6 bases; nucleotides outside the gene matches: 10. The receptor was derived from a man aged 18 to 30 in good health. Sequenced material: memory CD4+ T cells sorted from blood. Sample subset: CD45RA-negative fraction. The V and J genes are TRBV2 and TRBJ1-1; 7 bases are shared with TRBD1. The CDR3 coding sequence is TGTGCCAGCAGGGGACAGTCCCTACTCTCTGAAGCTTTCTTT. It is translated as CASRGQSLLSEAFF. Based on the CDR3 plus reference TRBV2 and TRBJ1-1, the full variable domain is EPEVTQTPSHQVTQMGQEVILRCVPISNHLYFYWYRQILGQKVEFLVSFYNNEISEKSEIFDDQFSVERPDGSNFTLKIRSTKLEDSAMYFCASRGQSLLSEAFFGQGTRLTVV.